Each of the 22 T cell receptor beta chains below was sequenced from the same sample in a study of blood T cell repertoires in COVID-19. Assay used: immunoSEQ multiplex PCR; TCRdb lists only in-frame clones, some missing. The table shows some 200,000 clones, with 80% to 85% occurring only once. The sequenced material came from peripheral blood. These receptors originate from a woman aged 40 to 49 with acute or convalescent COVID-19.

The CDR3 bases are TGTGCCAGCAGCCCAGCGGGAGGGCCCTACGAGCAGTACTTC. Its translation: CASSPAGGPYEQYF. V is TRBV14 and J is TRBJ2-7, with TRBD2 matching 10 bases. V trimming: 4 bases; J trimming: 2 bases; junction bases outside the gene matches: 2. Per germline, CDR1 SGHDN and CDR2 FVKESK. The CDR3 loop spans 14 amino acids.

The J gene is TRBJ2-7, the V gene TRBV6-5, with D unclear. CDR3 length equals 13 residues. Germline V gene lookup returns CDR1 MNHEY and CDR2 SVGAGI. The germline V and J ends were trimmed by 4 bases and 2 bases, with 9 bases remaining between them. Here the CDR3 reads CASSSTPTYEQYF. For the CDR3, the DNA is TGTGCCAGCAGTTCCACTCCTACCTACGAGCAGTACTTC.

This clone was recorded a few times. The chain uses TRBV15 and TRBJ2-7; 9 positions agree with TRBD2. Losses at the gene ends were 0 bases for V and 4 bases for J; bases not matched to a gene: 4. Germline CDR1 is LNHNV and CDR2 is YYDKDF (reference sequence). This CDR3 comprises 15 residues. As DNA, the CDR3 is TGTGCCACCAGCAGAGATGCGGGGGGGCCATACGAGCAGTACTTC. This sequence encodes CATSRDAGGPYEQYF. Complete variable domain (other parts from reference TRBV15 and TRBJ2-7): DAMVIQNPRYQVTQFGKPVTLSCSQTLNHNVMYWYQQKSSQAPKLLFHYYDKDFNNEADTPDNFQSRRPNTSFCFLDIRSPGLGDTAMYLCATSRDAGGPYEQYFGPGTRLTVT.

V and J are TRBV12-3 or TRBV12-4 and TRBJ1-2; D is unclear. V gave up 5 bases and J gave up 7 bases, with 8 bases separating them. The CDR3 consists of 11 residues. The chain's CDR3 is CASSLLGGYTF. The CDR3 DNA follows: TGTGCCAGCAGTCTACTTGGTGGCTACACCTTC.

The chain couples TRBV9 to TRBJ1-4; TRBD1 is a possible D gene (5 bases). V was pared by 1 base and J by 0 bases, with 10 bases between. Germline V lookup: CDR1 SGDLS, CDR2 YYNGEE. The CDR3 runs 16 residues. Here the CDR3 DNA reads TGTGCCAGCAGCGTAACTCCAGGGCCAACTAATGAAAAACTGTTTTTT. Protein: CASSVTPGPTNEKLFF.

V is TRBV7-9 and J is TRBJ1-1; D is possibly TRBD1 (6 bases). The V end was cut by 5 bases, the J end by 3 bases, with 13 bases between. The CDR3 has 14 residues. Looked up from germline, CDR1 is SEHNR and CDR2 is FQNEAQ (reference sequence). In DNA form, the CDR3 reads TGTGCCAGCAGCCCTTTAGGGGGACACACTGAAGCTTTCTTT. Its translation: CASSPLGGHTEAFF.

The CDR3 nucleotides are TGTGCCAGCAGTCGGTTGTCCACTGGGGCCAACGTCCTGACTTTC. This gives the protein CASSRLSTGANVLTF. The V gene is TRBV28, the J gene TRBJ2-6; D not certain. Germline values: CDR1 MDHEN, CDR2 SYDVKM. V was trimmed by 5 bases and J by 2 bases, leaving 10 bases between them. The CDR3 spans 15 residues.

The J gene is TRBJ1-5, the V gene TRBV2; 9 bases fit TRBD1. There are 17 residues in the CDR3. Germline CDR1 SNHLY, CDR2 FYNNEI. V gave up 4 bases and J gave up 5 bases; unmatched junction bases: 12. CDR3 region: CASSVSRTGGKDQPQHF. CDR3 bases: TGTGCCAGCAGTGTTTCCAGAACAGGGGGCAAGGATCAGCCCCAGCATTTT.

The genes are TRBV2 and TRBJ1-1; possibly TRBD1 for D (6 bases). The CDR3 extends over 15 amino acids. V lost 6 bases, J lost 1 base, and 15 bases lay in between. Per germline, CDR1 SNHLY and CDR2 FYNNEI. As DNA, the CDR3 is TGTGCCAGCAGATTAAACGTACAGGGGAACACTGAAGCTTTCTTT. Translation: CASRLNVQGNTEAFF.

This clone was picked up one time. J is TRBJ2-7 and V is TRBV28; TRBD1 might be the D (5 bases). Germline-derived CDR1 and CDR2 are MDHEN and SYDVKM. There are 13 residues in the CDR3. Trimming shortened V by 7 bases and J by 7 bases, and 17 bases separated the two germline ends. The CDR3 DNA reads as TGTGCCAGCACCCCGATAGGGGCCGGTGAGCAGTACTTC. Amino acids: CASTPIGAGEQYF.

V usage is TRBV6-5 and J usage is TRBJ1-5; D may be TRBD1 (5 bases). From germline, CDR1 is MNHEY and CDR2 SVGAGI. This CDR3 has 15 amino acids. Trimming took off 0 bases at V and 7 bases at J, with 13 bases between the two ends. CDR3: CASSYSQGAGQPQHF. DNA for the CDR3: TGTGCCAGCAGTTACTCGCAGGGCGCGGGACAGCCCCAGCATTTT.

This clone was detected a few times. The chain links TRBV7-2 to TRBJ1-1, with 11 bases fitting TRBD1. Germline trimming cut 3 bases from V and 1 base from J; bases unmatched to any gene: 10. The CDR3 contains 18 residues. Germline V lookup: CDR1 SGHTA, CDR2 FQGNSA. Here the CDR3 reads CASSFWTGGWYRNTEAFF. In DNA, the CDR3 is TGTGCCAGCAGCTTTTGGACAGGGGGCTGGTATCGGAACACTGAAGCTTTCTTT.

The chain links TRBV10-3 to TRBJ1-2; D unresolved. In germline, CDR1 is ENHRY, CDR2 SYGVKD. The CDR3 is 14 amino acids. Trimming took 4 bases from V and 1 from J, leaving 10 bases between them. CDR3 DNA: TGTGCCATCAGTGGCCTATTCGATAACTATGGCTACACCTTC. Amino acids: CAISGLFDNYGYTF.

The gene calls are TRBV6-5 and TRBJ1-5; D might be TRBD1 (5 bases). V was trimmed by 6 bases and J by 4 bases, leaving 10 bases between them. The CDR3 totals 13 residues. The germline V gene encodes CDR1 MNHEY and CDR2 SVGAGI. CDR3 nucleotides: TGTGCCAGCAGGAGCGGGGGGAATCAGCCCCAGCATTTT. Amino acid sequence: CASRSGGNQPQHF.

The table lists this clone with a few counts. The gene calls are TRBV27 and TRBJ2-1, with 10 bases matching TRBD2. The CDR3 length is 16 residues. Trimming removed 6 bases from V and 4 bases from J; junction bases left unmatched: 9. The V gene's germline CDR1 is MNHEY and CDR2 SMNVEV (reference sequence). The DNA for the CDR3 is TGTGCCAGCAGGTTTCGACTAGCGGGTTATTACAATGAGCAGTTCTTC. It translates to CASRFRLAGYYNEQFF.

DNA for the CDR3: TGTGCCAGCAGCCACGGGGAAGGAAATGAGCAGTTCTTC. Its protein is CASSHGEGNEQFF. This chain links TRBV14 with TRBJ2-1; maybe TRBD2 (5 bases). Trimming took 3 bases from V and 7 from J, leaving 10 bases between them. CDR1 and CDR2 (germline): SGHDN, FVKESK. This CDR3 is 13 amino acids long.

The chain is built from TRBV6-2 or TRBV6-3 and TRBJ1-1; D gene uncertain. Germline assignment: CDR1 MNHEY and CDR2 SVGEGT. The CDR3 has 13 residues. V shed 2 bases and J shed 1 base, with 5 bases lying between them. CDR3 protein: CASSYQENTEAFF. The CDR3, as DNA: TGTGCCAGCAGTTACCAGGAGAACACTGAAGCTTTCTTT.

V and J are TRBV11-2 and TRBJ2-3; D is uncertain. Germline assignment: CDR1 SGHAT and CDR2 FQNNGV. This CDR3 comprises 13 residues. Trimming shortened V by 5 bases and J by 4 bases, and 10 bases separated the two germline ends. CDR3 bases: TGTGCCAGCAGCCCACGAACTTCAGATACGCAGTATTTT. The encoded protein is CASSPRTSDTQYF.

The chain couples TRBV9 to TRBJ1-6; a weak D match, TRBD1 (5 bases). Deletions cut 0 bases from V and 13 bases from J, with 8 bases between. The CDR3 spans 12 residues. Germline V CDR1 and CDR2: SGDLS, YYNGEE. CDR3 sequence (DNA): TGTGCCAGCAGCGTAGGTCGGGGGCCCCTCCACTTT. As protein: CASSVGRGPLHF. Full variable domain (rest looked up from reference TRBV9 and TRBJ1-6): DSGVTQTPKHLITATGQRVTLRCSPRSGDLSVYWYQQSLDQGLQFLIQYYNGEERAKGNILERFSAQQFPDLHSELNLSSLELGDSALYFCASSVGRGPLHFGNGTRLTVT.

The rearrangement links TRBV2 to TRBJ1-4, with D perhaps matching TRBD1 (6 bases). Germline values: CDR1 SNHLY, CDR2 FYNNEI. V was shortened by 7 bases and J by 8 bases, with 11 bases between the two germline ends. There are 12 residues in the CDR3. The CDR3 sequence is CASTWGREKLFF. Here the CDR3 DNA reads TGTGCCAGCACTTGGGGGCGCGAAAAACTGTTTTTT.

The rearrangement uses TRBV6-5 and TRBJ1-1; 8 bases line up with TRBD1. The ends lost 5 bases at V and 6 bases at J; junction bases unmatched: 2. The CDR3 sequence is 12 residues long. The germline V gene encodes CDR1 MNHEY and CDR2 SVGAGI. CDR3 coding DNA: TGTGCCAGCAGTCCGACAGGGGCTGAAGCTTTCTTT. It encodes CASSPTGAEAFF.

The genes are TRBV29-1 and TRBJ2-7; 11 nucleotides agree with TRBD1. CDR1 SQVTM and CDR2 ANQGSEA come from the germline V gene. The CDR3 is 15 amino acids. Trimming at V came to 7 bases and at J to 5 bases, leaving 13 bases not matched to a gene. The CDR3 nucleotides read TGCAGCGCCATAATGTTTGGACAGGGGGCGGACGAGCAGTACTTC. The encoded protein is CSAIMFGQGADEQYF.